This is a list of T cell receptor beta chains from one sample in a study of blood T cell repertoires in COVID-19. The protocol was immunoSEQ multiplex PCR, while the TCRdb copy is restricted to in-frame clones and leaves out a portion. The table includes approximately 25,000 clones, 91% detected once. The sample comprised peripheral blood. The receptor set was obtained from a human donor with active COVID-19. The donor label of this sample is uncertain. Both conserved end residues are part of each CDR3. A D gene is named only where the DNA matches it firmly. Not all rows give a size; the values are once, few, many and, for expanded clones, a class.

D,size,V,J,DNA,CDR3
TRBD2,NA,TRBV13,TRBJ2-5,TGTGCCAGCAGCTTAGGTATTGGGGAGGGGGAGACCCAGTACTTC,CASSLGIGEGETQYF
TRBD1,NA,TRBV18,TRBJ2-7,TGTGCCAGCTCACCCTCCGGGACAGGGCAATACGAGCAGTACTTC,CASSPSGTGQYEQYF
TRBD1,NA,TRBV4-1,TRBJ1-4,TGCGCCAGCAGCCAAGTACGGACAGGGAATGAAAAACTGTTTTTT,CASSQVRTGNEKLFF
NA,few,TRBV7-2,TRBJ1-2,TGTGCCAGCAGCGAAACAGGGCATGGCTACACCTTC,CASSETGHGYTF
TRBD1,NA,TRBV25-1,TRBJ1-1,TGTGCCAGCAGAAGCTCTTTAACCGGGACAGCCGAAGCTTTCTTT,CASRSSLTGTAEAFF
TRBD2,NA,TRBV15,TRBJ2-1,TGTGCCACCAGCGCCGGACTAGCGGGGGCCCTGGATGAGCAGTTCTTC,CATSAGLAGALDEQFF
NA,NA,TRBV7-2,TRBJ1-1,TGTGCCAGCAGCTCCCAGACAGGACGGAACACTGAAGCTTTCTTT,CASSSQTGRNTEAFF
NA,NA,TRBV19,TRBJ1-6,TGTGCCAGTAGTATAGGGTCGACAGTCTATAATTCACCCCTCCACTTT,CASSIGSTVYNSPLHF
NA,NA,TRBV5-4,TRBJ1-2,TGTGCCAGCAGCTCCATCTTCGGAGATGGCTACACCTTC,CASSSIFGDGYTF
NA,NA,TRBV28,TRBJ1-4,TGTGCCAGCTCGATGGGTAGGGGAAAACTGTTTTTT,CASSMGRGKLFF
NA,NA,TRBV5-4,TRBJ1-6,TGTGCCAGCAGCTTGGGAAGTCGGGGGGTCTCCTATAATTCACCCCTCCACTTT,CASSLGSRGVSYNSPLHF
TRBD1,NA,TRBV6-6,TRBJ2-3,TGTGCCAGCAGTCCTTTCCCGGACAGGGAATTCCGCACAGATACGCAGTATTTT,CASSPFPDREFRTDTQYF
NA,NA,TRBV6-6,TRBJ2-5,TGTGCCAGCAGTCCAACAGCTTTCCAAGAGACCCAGTACTTC,CASSPTAFQETQYF
NA,NA,TRBV6-2/TRBV6-3,TRBJ2-1,TGTGCCAGCAGTTACTTCGCCAGTTACAATGAGCAGTTCTTC,CASSYFASYNEQFF
TRBD2,NA,TRBV4-3,TRBJ2-7,TGCGCCAGCAGCCAAGCCTGGATTGGGACTAGCGGGGGAAGGAGGGACTACGAGCAGTACTTC,CASSQAWIGTSGGRRDYEQYF
TRBD1,NA,TRBV27,TRBJ2-5,TGTGCCAGCGGGGACAGGGGCGCCCCAGAGACCCAGTACTTC,CASGDRGAPETQYF
NA,NA,TRBV5-1,TRBJ2-1,TGCGCCAGCAGCCCGGCGGAGGGAAGCAATGAGCAGTTCTTC,CASSPAEGSNEQFF
NA,NA,TRBV5-1,TRBJ2-2,TGCGCCAGCAGCCATGACGGGGGAGACACCGGGGAGCTGTTTTTT,CASSHDGGDTGELFF
NA,NA,TRBV2,TRBJ2-3,TGTGCCAGCAGTCCTGGACAGCGCACAGATACGCAGTATTTT,CASSPGQRTDTQYF
NA,NA,TRBV28,TRBJ1-2,TGTGCCAGCAGTTGGGCGCGGGGGGACTATGGCTACACCTTC,CASSWARGDYGYTF
TRBD1,NA,TRBV5-1,TRBJ2-7,TGCGCCAGCAGCGCTCAACCTACCGGGACAGGGGGCAACGAGCAGTACTTC,CASSAQPTGTGGNEQYF
NA,NA,TRBV11-1,TRBJ1-2,TGTGCCAGCAGCTTCGGGGGGGGATTGAACTATGGCTACACCTTC,CASSFGGGLNYGYTF
TRBD2,NA,TRBV6-4,TRBJ2-3,TGTGCCAGCAGTGAGAGCGGGGGGGCAGCAGATACGCAGTATTTT,CASSESGGAADTQYF
TRBD1,NA,TRBV11-2,TRBJ2-3,TGTGCCAGCAGCTTAGGGGACAGGTCCACAGATACGCAGTATTTT,CASSLGDRSTDTQYF
TRBD1,NA,TRBV10-1,TRBJ2-1,TGCGCCAGCAGTGAGTCGATGCCTATGACAGGGGGTGAGCAGTTCTTC,CASSESMPMTGGEQFF
NA,NA,TRBV9,TRBJ1-1,TGTGCCAGCAGCGTAGAAGGGGCAGGGAACACTGAAGCTTTCTTT,CASSVEGAGNTEAFF
NA,NA,TRBV10-3,TRBJ2-7,TGTGCCATCAGTGAGTCGGGCCACTCCTACGAGCAGTACTTC,CAISESGHSYEQYF
TRBD2,NA,TRBV5-4,TRBJ2-3,TGTGCCAGCAGCTCGGAGCTAGCGGTTACAGATACGCAGTATTTT,CASSSELAVTDTQYF
NA,NA,TRBV7-6,TRBJ2-3,TGTGCCAGCAGCTTAGTGGCAGGGGGGACAGATACGCAGTATTTT,CASSLVAGGTDTQYF
TRBD1,NA,TRBV5-1,TRBJ1-1,TGCGCCAGCAGCTCGGGGACAGGGCTCATGAACACTGAAGCTTTCTTT,CASSSGTGLMNTEAFF
TRBD1,NA,TRBV13,TRBJ2-7,TGTGCCAGCAGCCAACAGGGGGCCAACTACGAGCAGTACTTC,CASSQQGANYEQYF
NA,NA,TRBV2,TRBJ1-2,TGTGCCAGCCTTAACAGGGTGACCTATGGCTACACCTTC,CASLNRVTYGYTF
NA,NA,TRBV19,TRBJ1-5,TGTGCCAGTGGGATCGGGGACAAAACTCAGCCCCAGCATTTT,CASGIGDKTQPQHF
TRBD1,NA,TRBV29-1,TRBJ1-1,TGCAGCGTTGCACAGGGGATGGCTTTCTTT,CSVAQGMAFF
NA,NA,TRBV7-8,TRBJ2-2,TGTGCCAGCAGCTTAACGGGAGCTCGGACCGGGGAGCTGTTTTTT,CASSLTGARTGELFF
TRBD2,NA,TRBV9,TRBJ2-3,TGTGCCAGCAGCGTAGCGGGGGGGGCCCGCACAGATACGCAGTATTTT,CASSVAGGARTDTQYF